These 19 T cell receptor beta chains originate from one sample sequenced in a study of cytomegalovirus exposure and HLA in healthy donors. TCRdb's table, derived via immunoSEQ multiplex PCR, lists solely in-frame clones and lacks some. The sample holds about 200,000 clones, around 86% seen once. The sample taken for sequencing was PBMCs. The source of these receptors is a woman aged 18-29 years in good health and CMV-seropositive.

The rearrangement links TRBV11-2 to TRBJ2-7, with TRBD2 matching over 8 bases. CDR3 length: 15 amino acids. The trim removed 3 bases at V and 2 bases at J, leaving 6 bases unmatched. CDR1 and CDR2 from the germline V gene are SGHAT and FQNNGV. The CDR3 nucleotides are TGTGCCAGCAGCTTCCCCCCACTAGCGGCCTACGAGCAGTACTTC. Its translation: CASSFPPLAAYEQYF.

The rearrangement uses TRBV25-1 and TRBJ1-4; D unresolved. The germline CDR1 and CDR2 sequences are MGHDK and SYGVNS. The germline V and J ends were trimmed by 8 bases and 4 bases, with 17 bases remaining between them. This CDR3 is 15 amino acids long. The CDR3 bases are TGTGCCAGCGCACCAAGAGCGAGGTTTAATGAAAAACTGTTTTTT. Translation gives CASAPRARFNEKLFF.

This chain joins TRBV28 and TRBJ1-2; the D gene is possibly TRBD1 (6 bases). This CDR3 contains 19 residues. Germline CDR1 and CDR2: MDHEN and SYDVKM. The ends were cut back, 3 bases at V and 1 base at J, with 24 bases in the middle. This chain's CDR3 is CASSFISFKTGDFNYGYTF. CDR3 nucleotides: TGTGCCAGCAGTTTCATTTCATTCAAGACAGGAGATTTTAACTATGGCTACACCTTC.

The gene calls are TRBV5-4 and TRBJ2-7; a weak D match, TRBD2 (5 bases). CDR1 is SGHNT, CDR2 YYREEE, per germline (reference sequence). Trimming left V 3 bases short and J 5 bases short, with 9 bases between. The CDR3 has 12 residues. The CDR3 sequence is CASSSARDEQYF. In DNA form, the CDR3 reads TGTGCCAGCAGCTCCGCGCGGGACGAGCAGTACTTC.

This rearrangement joins TRBV5-1 to TRBJ2-2; D may be TRBD2 (5 bases). With 0 bases removed from V and 0 bases from J, the gap between germline ends came to 9 bases. The CDR3 length is 16 residues. Germline-derived CDR1 and CDR2 are SGHRS and YFSETQ. This CDR3 is CASSLGTGTNTGELFF. The CDR3 DNA reads as TGCGCCAGCAGCTTGGGCACGGGAACGAACACCGGGGAGCTGTTTTTT.

This clone was recorded a few times. The chain links TRBV30 to TRBJ2-2; no clear D. The V gene's germline CDR1 is GTSNPN and CDR2 SVGIG (reference sequence). Trimming pared 0 bases from V and 0 bases from J, leaving 8 bases between. This CDR3 contains 15 residues. For the CDR3, the DNA is TGTGCCTGGAGTGTACGACACTCGAACACCGGGGAGCTGTTTTTT. It translates to CAWSVRHSNTGELFF. Full variable domain (missing parts from reference TRBV30 and TRBJ2-2): SQTIHQWPATLVQPVGSPLSLECTVEGTSNPNLYWYRQAAGRGLQLLFYSVGIGQISSEVPQNLSASRPQDRQFILSSKKLLLSDSGFYLCAWSVRHSNTGELFFGEGSRLTVL.

This clone was seen only once. This rearrangement joins TRBV6-6 to TRBJ2-7, with 7 nucleotides matching TRBD1. With V trimmed by 4 bases and J by 2 bases, 5 bases remained unmatched. Germline loops: CDR1 MNHNY, CDR2 SVGAGI (reference sequence). This CDR3 region has 14 residues. The DNA of the CDR3 is TGTGCCAGCAGTTCTAGGACAGGAACCTACGAGCAGTACTTC. Residues: CASSSRTGTYEQYF.

The chain uses TRBV7-9 and TRBJ2-3, with D perhaps matching TRBD2 (6 bases). The length of the CDR3 is 16 residues. V was pared by 1 base and J by 0 bases, with 11 bases between. CDR1 is SEHNR, CDR2 FQNEAQ, per germline (reference sequence). CDR3 amino acids: CASSLGFSGSTDTQYF. CDR3 DNA: TGTGCCAGCAGCTTAGGTTTCAGCGGGAGCACAGATACGCAGTATTTT.

The rearrangement links TRBV7-9 to TRBJ2-7, with D perhaps TRBD1 (6 bases). Trimming shortened V by 8 bases and J by 2 bases, and 10 bases separated the two germline ends. The CDR3 contains 12 residues. Looked up from germline, CDR1 is SEHNR and CDR2 is FQNEAQ (reference sequence). The CDR3 here is CASAGTPYEQYF. CDR3 sequence (DNA): TGTGCCAGCGCCGGGACACCCTACGAGCAGTACTTC.

The gene calls are TRBV30 and TRBJ2-7; D perhaps matches TRBD2 (5 bases). Germline assignment: CDR1 GTSNPN and CDR2 SVGIG (reference sequence). V lost 2 bases to trimming and J lost 3 bases, with 11 bases between them. The CDR3 sequence is 13 residues long. The CDR3: CAWSRSGLYEQYF. The CDR3 DNA reads TGTGCCTGGAGTAGAAGCGGACTCTACGAGCAGTACTTC. Combining the CDR3 with reference TRBV30 and TRBJ2-7 gives the whole variable domain SQTIHQWPATLVQPVGSPLSLECTVEGTSNPNLYWYRQAAGRGLQLLFYSVGIGQISSEVPQNLSASRPQDRQFILSSKKLLLSDSGFYLCAWSRSGLYEQYFGPGTRLTVT.

Concerning this clone itself: One end of the junction is discordant with germline, which a read error may explain. The chain joins TRBV7-7 to TRBJ2-1; tentatively, D is TRBD2 (6 bases). The germline V gene has CDR1 SSHAT and CDR2 FNYEAQ (reference sequence). This CDR3 region has 15 residues. CDR3 sequence reads: CASSLVAGSYNEQFF. The DNA of the CDR3 is TGTGCTAGCAGCTTAGTTGCGGGATCCTACAATGAGCAGTTCTTC.

The chain uses TRBV4-1 and TRBJ1-5; the D gene is possibly TRBD1 (6 bases). There are 15 residues in the CDR3. Germline CDR1 reads MGHRA; CDR2 reads YSYEKL. Trimming stripped 3 bases from V and 2 bases from J, with 11 bases between. CDR3 nucleotides: TGCGCCAGCAGCCAGGCATCAGGGGGCAATCAGCCCCAGCATTTT. Encoded protein: CASSQASGGNQPQHF.

The V and J genes are TRBV7-9 and TRBJ1-2; 10 bases map to TRBD1. The CDR3 runs 14 residues. Unmatched junction bases numbered 5, after V lost 5 bases and J lost 5 bases. CDR1 is SEHNR, CDR2 FQNEAQ, per germline (reference sequence). This chain's CDR3 is CASSTGTGVYGYTF. The CDR3 DNA is TGTGCCAGCAGCACCGGGACAGGGGTTTATGGCTACACCTTC.

This clone has just a few counts. This chain joins TRBV28 and TRBJ2-5; D not certain. Germline CDR1 and CDR2: MDHEN and SYDVKM. The CDR3 covers 11 residues. Trimming pared 4 bases from V and 7 bases from J, leaving 7 bases between. CDR3: CASSSSWTQYF. In DNA form, the CDR3 reads TGTGCCAGCAGTTCATCATGGACCCAGTACTTC.

The V and J genes are TRBV19 and TRBJ1-5; D is unresolved. This CDR3 has 15 residues. The V end lost 3 bases, the J end lost 2 bases, and 11 bases lay between the germline ends. Per germline, CDR1 LNHDA and CDR2 SQIVND (reference sequence). The chain's CDR3 is CASSMLWEGNQPQHF. In nucleotides, the CDR3 is TGTGCCAGTAGTATGTTGTGGGAGGGCAATCAGCCCCAGCATTTT.

The chain is built from TRBV28 and TRBJ1-2; D ambiguous. The V gene lost 8 bases and the J gene lost 0 bases, with 13 bases spanning the gap. The CDR3 sequence is 14 residues long. Germline V gene data show CDR1 as MDHEN and CDR2 as SYDVKM. CDR3 in amino acids: CASSTGSTNYGYTF. DNA of the CDR3: TGTGCCAGCTCGACGGGATCGACTAACTATGGCTACACCTTC.

This clone appeared a single time. This chain joins TRBV29-1 and TRBJ2-1; 7 bases are a match to TRBD2. The CDR3 is made up of 16 amino acids. From germline, CDR1 is SQVTM and CDR2 ANQGSEA. V lost 4 bases to trimming and J lost 8 bases; unmatched junction nucleotides: 17. The CDR3 spells CSVVTVWRESGDEQFF. DNA of the CDR3: TGCAGCGTTGTAACTGTATGGCGGGAGAGCGGCGATGAGCAGTTCTTC.

The rearrangement links TRBV15 to TRBJ2-7, with a weak D call TRBD1 (6 bases). This CDR3 is 15 amino acids long. Trimming pared 6 bases from V and 2 bases from J, leaving 17 bases between. Per the germline V gene, CDR1 is LNHNV and CDR2 is YYDKDF (reference sequence). This chain's CDR3 is CATSQRAGGPYEQYF. The CDR3 region has the DNA TGTGCCACCAGTCAACGAGCTGGGGGCCCCTACGAGCAGTACTTC.

The chain has TRBV5-6 and TRBJ2-7; tentative D call: TRBD1 (6 bases). The CDR3 length is 17 residues. The germline CDR1 and CDR2 sequences are SGHDT and YYEEEE. V was pared by 2 bases and J by 5 bases, with 23 bases between. CDR3 sequence: CASSFFGRDTPIDEQYF. CDR3 nucleotides: TGTGCCAGCAGCTTTTTTGGCAGGGACACCCCAATCGACGAGCAGTACTTC.